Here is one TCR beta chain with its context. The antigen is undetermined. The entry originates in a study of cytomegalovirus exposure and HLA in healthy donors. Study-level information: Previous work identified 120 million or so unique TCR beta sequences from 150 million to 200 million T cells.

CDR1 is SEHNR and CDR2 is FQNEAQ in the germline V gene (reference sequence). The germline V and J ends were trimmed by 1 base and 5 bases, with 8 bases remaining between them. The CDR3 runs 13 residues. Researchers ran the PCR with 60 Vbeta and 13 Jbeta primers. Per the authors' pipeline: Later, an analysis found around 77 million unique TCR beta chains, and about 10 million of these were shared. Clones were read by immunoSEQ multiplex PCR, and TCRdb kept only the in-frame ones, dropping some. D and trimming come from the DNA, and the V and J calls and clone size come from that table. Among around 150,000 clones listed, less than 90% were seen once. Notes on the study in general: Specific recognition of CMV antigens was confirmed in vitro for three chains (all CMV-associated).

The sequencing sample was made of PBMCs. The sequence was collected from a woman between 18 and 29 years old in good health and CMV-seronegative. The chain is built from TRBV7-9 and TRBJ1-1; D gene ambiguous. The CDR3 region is CASSLERETEAFF. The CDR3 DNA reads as TGTGCCAGCAGCTTAGAGCGGGAAACTGAAGCTTTCTTT.